The sequence of this T cell receptor (beta chain) was determined in a study of CD4 and CD8 cells across lung adenocarcinoma regions (dated by TCRdb to the late 2010s). About the study as a whole: To look at intratumor heterogeneity in the T cell receptor repertoire, the study compared tumor centers against tumor margins.

The method was PCR. The listed sequencing device is HiSeq X Ten. TCRdb reprocessing: public reads trimmed at Q25 with fastp, clones called with MiXCR, in-frame beta chains kept. Merged by CDR3 protein, the rows form single entries marked with the most common genes and DNA. A total of under 15,000 distinct CDR3 sequences appear in this sample, 53% of them only once. 30% to 40% of the sample is taken by the ten largest. Taken from cysteine to phenylalanine, the CDR3 has 17 residues. Only the CDR3 portion is preserved as DNA: 51 bases, with reading frame beginning at the first base. Taken from the germline V gene, the CDR1 and CDR2 loops are SGHRS and YFSETQ. V loses 0 bases of germline sequence and J loses 5 bases, and the interval between the two ends is 20 bases. Donors were patients with localized lung adenocarcinoma, a subtype of non-small cell lung cancer. The centers of localized lung adenocarcinomas were where the samples came from. For TCR repertoire analysis, CD8+ T cells from tumor tissue were profiled apart from CD4+ T cells.

Concerning this clonotype: Its specific antigen is unknown. It has no much larger one-base neighbor in the sample; base qualities were not kept.

The sequenced sample was CD8+ T cells from the center of a lung tumor. The cell subset or site label corresponds to: tumor center region. The V gene is TRBV5-1 and the J gene is TRBJ2-5; a weak D assignment points to TRBD1 (5 bases agree). The receptor was isolated from a female donor with lung adenocarcinoma. The CD4 and CD8 labels of this study may be unreliable. CDR3 region: CASSLGGVQGGWETQYF. Read as DNA, the sequence is TGCGCCAGCAGCTTGGGCGGTGTGCAGGGCGGATGGGAGACCCAGTACTTC.